The 5 T cell receptor beta chains below all came from one sample that was sequenced in a study of shared clonotypes between healthy human individuals. Clones were read by immunoSEQ multiplex PCR, and TCRdb kept only the in-frame ones, dropping some. The data contain hundreds of thousands of clones, 97% of them seen just once; the ten biggest clones take up approximately 0.057%. The sequenced material came from naive CD4+ T cells sorted from blood. Subset denoted: CD45RA+ positively selected. These receptors originate from a woman in her 30s in good health.

This chain connects TRBV5-1 to TRBJ2-2; 13 nucleotides agree with TRBD2. Trimming took 4 bases from V and 5 from J; bases not matched to a gene: 5. Germline CDR1 is SGHRS and CDR2 is YFSETQ. The CDR3 is 16 amino acids. The CDR3 here is CASSGGLAGNTGELFF. In nucleotides, the CDR3 is TGCGCCAGCAGCGGGGGACTAGCGGGAAATACCGGGGAGCTGTTTTTT.

The chain has TRBV19 and TRBJ1-5, with D perhaps matching TRBD1 (5 bases). With 6 bases removed from V and 4 bases from J, the gap between germline ends came to 10 bases. The CDR3 has 13 residues. Per the germline V gene, CDR1 is LNHDA and CDR2 is SQIVND (reference sequence). In nucleotides, the CDR3 is TGTGCCAGTAGCCGGACAATAAATCAGCCCCAGCATTTT. It encodes CASSRTINQPQHF. The full variable domain, completed using reference TRBV19 and TRBJ1-5, is DGGITQSPKYLFRKEGQNVTLSCEQNLNHDAMYWYRQDPGQGLRLIYYSQIVNDFQKGDIAEGYSVSREKKESFPLTVTSAQKNPTAFYLCASSRTINQPQHFGDGTRLSIL.

V is TRBV5-1 and J is TRBJ2-3; 10 nucleotides agree with TRBD2. The V gene's germline CDR1 is SGHRS and CDR2 YFSETQ. Losses at the gene ends were 4 bases for V and 2 bases for J; bases not matched to a gene: 10. The CDR3 has 17 amino acids. CDR3 DNA: TGCGCCAGCAGCCTCCGATCCCTAGCGGGAGTCACAGATACGCAGTATTTT. Its protein is CASSLRSLAGVTDTQYF.

This clone was seen a single time. The chain combines TRBV7-2 with TRBJ1-2; D uncertain. Per the germline V gene, CDR1 is SGHTA and CDR2 is FQGNSA. The CDR3 contains 13 residues. Deletions cut 2 bases from V and 5 bases from J, with 9 bases between. Here the CDR3 reads CASSLSFGYGYTF. CDR3 coding DNA: TGTGCCAGCAGCTTATCTTTCGGGTATGGCTACACCTTC.

This clone appeared a single time. The chain links TRBV19 to TRBJ2-2; D not resolved. This CDR3 has 15 amino acids. Germline-derived CDR1 and CDR2 are LNHDA and SQIVND (reference sequence). The ends were cut back, 7 bases at V and 2 bases at J, with 14 bases in the middle. CDR3 sequence: CASTPRAPNTGELFF. For the CDR3, the DNA is TGTGCCAGTACCCCCCGGGCTCCCAACACCGGGGAGCTGTTTTTT.